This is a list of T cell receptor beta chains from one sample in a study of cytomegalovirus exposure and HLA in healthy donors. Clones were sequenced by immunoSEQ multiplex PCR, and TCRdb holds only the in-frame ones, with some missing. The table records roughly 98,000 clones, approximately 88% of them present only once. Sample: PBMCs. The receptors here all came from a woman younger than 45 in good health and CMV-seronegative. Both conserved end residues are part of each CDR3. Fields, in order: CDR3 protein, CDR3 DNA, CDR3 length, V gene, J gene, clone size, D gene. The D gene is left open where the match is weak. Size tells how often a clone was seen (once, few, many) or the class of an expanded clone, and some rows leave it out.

CDR3aa: CASSLLGHTGELFF
CDR3nt: TGTGCCAGCAGCTTACTGGGGCACACCGGGGAGCTGTTTTTT
len: 14
v_gene: TRBV11-1
j_gene: TRBJ2-2
abundance: NA
d_gene: NA

CDR3aa: CASSYRDWPSGANVLTF
CDR3nt: TGTGCCAGCAGCTACCGGGACTGGCCTTCTGGGGCCAACGTCCTGACTTTC
len: 17
v_gene: TRBV11-2
j_gene: TRBJ2-6
abundance: NA
d_gene: NA

CDR3aa: CASSYKGQGDQPQHF
CDR3nt: TGTGCCAGCAGTTACAAAGGACAGGGGGATCAGCCCCAGCATTTT
len: 15
v_gene: TRBV6-6
j_gene: TRBJ1-5
abundance: NA
d_gene: TRBD1

CDR3aa: CASSSSGQGLIEQYF
CDR3nt: TGTGCCAGCAGTAGCTCCGGACAGGGATTAATCGAGCAGTACTTC
len: 15
v_gene: TRBV27
j_gene: TRBJ2-7
abundance: medium-sized
d_gene: TRBD1

CDR3aa: CATSSSGNSYNEQFF
CDR3nt: TGTGCCACCAGCAGTAGCGGGAACTCCTACAATGAGCAGTTCTTC
len: 15
v_gene: TRBV15
j_gene: TRBJ2-1
abundance: NA
d_gene: TRBD2

CDR3aa: CASSLVGQGGYGYTF
CDR3nt: TGCGCCAGCAGCTTGGTCGGACAGGGCGGCTATGGCTACACCTTC
len: 15
v_gene: TRBV5-1
j_gene: TRBJ1-2
abundance: NA
d_gene: TRBD1

CDR3aa: CASRKGRNTEAFF
CDR3nt: TGCGCCAGCAGGAAAGGGAGGAACACTGAAGCTTTCTTT
len: 13
v_gene: TRBV10-2
j_gene: TRBJ1-1
abundance: NA
d_gene: NA

CDR3aa: CASSLTGARGNTIYF
CDR3nt: TGCGCCAGCAGCTTAACAGGGGCTCGTGGAAACACCATATATTTT
len: 15
v_gene: TRBV5-1
j_gene: TRBJ1-3
abundance: NA
d_gene: TRBD1

CDR3aa: CASSLAGEPGANVLTF
CDR3nt: TGCGCCAGCAGCTTGGCAGGGGAACCTGGGGCCAACGTCCTGACTTTC
len: 16
v_gene: TRBV5-1
j_gene: TRBJ2-6
abundance: NA
d_gene: NA

CDR3aa: CASSYGQAAYTQYF
CDR3nt: TGTGCCAGCAGCTATGGACAGGCCGCGTATACCCAGTACTTC
len: 14
v_gene: TRBV5-6
j_gene: TRBJ2-5
abundance: NA
d_gene: TRBD1

CDR3aa: CASSDWGDRVNSGNTIYF
CDR3nt: TGTGCCAGCAGTGACTGGGGGGACAGGGTTAACTCTGGAAACACCATATATTTT
len: 18
v_gene: TRBV28
j_gene: TRBJ1-3
abundance: NA
d_gene: TRBD1

CDR3aa: CASSQQGASEAFF
CDR3nt: TGTGCCAGCAGCCAACAGGGGGCGTCTGAAGCTTTCTTT
len: 13
v_gene: TRBV7-2
j_gene: TRBJ1-1
abundance: NA
d_gene: TRBD1

CDR3aa: CSVRTGETQYF
CDR3nt: TGCAGCGTGAGGACAGGAGAGACCCAGTACTTC
len: 11
v_gene: TRBV29-1
j_gene: TRBJ2-5
abundance: NA
d_gene: TRBD1

CDR3aa: CATSGQGPHEQYF
CDR3nt: TGTGCCACCAGCGGACAGGGACCCCACGAGCAGTACTTC
len: 13
v_gene: TRBV15
j_gene: TRBJ2-7
abundance: NA
d_gene: TRBD1

CDR3aa: CASSLDGSGELFF
CDR3nt: TGCGCCAGCAGCTTGGATGGCTCCGGGGAGCTGTTTTTT
len: 13
v_gene: TRBV5-1
j_gene: TRBJ2-2
abundance: NA
d_gene: NA

CDR3aa: CASSSSGRAHNEQFF
CDR3nt: TGTGCCAGCAGCTCCAGCGGGAGGGCCCACAATGAGCAGTTCTTC
len: 15
v_gene: TRBV7-6
j_gene: TRBJ2-1
abundance: NA
d_gene: TRBD2

CDR3aa: CASSYLGQGTEAFF
CDR3nt: TGTGCCAGCAGTTACCTGGGACAGGGGACTGAAGCTTTCTTT
len: 14
v_gene: TRBV6-5
j_gene: TRBJ1-1
abundance: NA
d_gene: TRBD1

CDR3aa: CASSRVITGMLWGYTF
CDR3nt: TGTGCCAGCAGCCGCGTTATAACAGGGATGTTATGGGGCTACACCTTC
len: 16
v_gene: TRBV5-6
j_gene: TRBJ1-2
abundance: NA
d_gene: NA

CDR3aa: CATSPPSRRGNTEAFF
CDR3nt: TGTGCCACCAGCCCACCTTCGCGCAGAGGGAACACTGAAGCTTTCTTT
len: 16
v_gene: TRBV15
j_gene: TRBJ1-1
abundance: NA
d_gene: NA

CDR3aa: CASSLAGQATNEKLFF
CDR3nt: TGCGCCAGCAGCTTGGCGGGACAGGCAACTAATGAAAAACTGTTTTTT
len: 16
v_gene: TRBV5-1
j_gene: TRBJ1-4
abundance: once
d_gene: TRBD1

CDR3aa: CASSDRESHPRSYEQYF
CDR3nt: TGTGCCAGCAGCGACAGGGAATCTCACCCACGCTCCTACGAGCAGTACTTC
len: 17
v_gene: TRBV11-3
j_gene: TRBJ2-7
abundance: few
d_gene: TRBD1

CDR3aa: CSIRYRAYGYTF
CDR3nt: TGCAGCATTCGTTACAGAGCCTATGGCTACACCTTC
len: 12
v_gene: TRBV29-1
j_gene: TRBJ1-2
abundance: NA
d_gene: NA

CDR3aa: CASSVGLAGGNEQFF
CDR3nt: TGTGCCAGCAGCGTCGGACTAGCGGGAGGCAATGAGCAGTTCTTC
len: 15
v_gene: TRBV14
j_gene: TRBJ2-1
abundance: NA
d_gene: TRBD2

CDR3aa: CASSLAGRGDNEQFF
CDR3nt: TGTGCCAGCAGCCTGGCGGGGAGGGGGGACAATGAGCAGTTCTTC
len: 15
v_gene: TRBV4-2
j_gene: TRBJ2-1
abundance: NA
d_gene: NA

CDR3aa: CASNFGRGTNEKLFF
CDR3nt: TGCGCCAGCAACTTTGGGAGGGGAACTAATGAAAAACTGTTTTTT
len: 15
v_gene: TRBV5-1
j_gene: TRBJ1-4
abundance: NA
d_gene: NA

CDR3aa: CSVEGVSGNPYEQYF
CDR3nt: TGCAGCGTTGAAGGGGTCAGCGGGAATCCCTACGAGCAGTACTTC
len: 15
v_gene: TRBV29-1
j_gene: TRBJ2-7
abundance: NA
d_gene: TRBD2

CDR3aa: CASTTRTEPSGANVLTF
CDR3nt: TGTGCCAGTACCACACGGACAGAACCCTCTGGGGCCAACGTCCTGACTTTC
len: 17
v_gene: TRBV19
j_gene: TRBJ2-6
abundance: NA
d_gene: NA

CDR3aa: CASSFGGDQPQHF
CDR3nt: TGCGCCAGCAGCTTCGGGGGTGATCAGCCCCAGCATTTT
len: 13
v_gene: TRBV5-1
j_gene: TRBJ1-5
abundance: NA
d_gene: NA

CDR3aa: CASSGPRNDRGGLSGNTIYF
CDR3nt: TGTGCCAGCAGTGGCCCCCGGAACGACAGGGGAGGGCTCTCTGGAAACACCATATATTTT
len: 20
v_gene: TRBV6-1
j_gene: TRBJ1-3
abundance: NA
d_gene: TRBD1

CDR3aa: CASKGTRNTGELFF
CDR3nt: TGTGCCAGTAAGGGGACAAGGAACACCGGGGAGCTGTTTTTT
len: 14
v_gene: TRBV7-6
j_gene: TRBJ2-2
abundance: once
d_gene: NA

CDR3aa: CASSLRRGSPLHF
CDR3nt: TGTGCCAGCAGCTTAAGAAGGGGCTCACCCCTCCACTTT
len: 13
v_gene: TRBV7-3
j_gene: TRBJ1-6
abundance: few
d_gene: NA

CDR3aa: CASGPRGRFEKLFF
CDR3nt: TGTGCCAGCGGGCCCAGGGGGCGGTTTGAAAAACTGTTTTTT
len: 14
v_gene: TRBV6-1
j_gene: TRBJ1-4
abundance: NA
d_gene: TRBD1

CDR3aa: CASSPPFWAKETQYF
CDR3nt: TGTGCCAGCAGTCCCCCCTTCTGGGCCAAAGAGACCCAGTACTTC
len: 15
v_gene: TRBV7-8
j_gene: TRBJ2-5
abundance: NA
d_gene: NA

CDR3aa: CAIRSVDEQYF
CDR3nt: TGTGCCATCAGATCTGTTGACGAGCAGTACTTC
len: 11
v_gene: TRBV10-3
j_gene: TRBJ2-7
abundance: NA
d_gene: NA

CDR3aa: CASSLAGGAADTQYF
CDR3nt: TGCGCCAGCAGCTTGGCAGGGGGCGCCGCAGATACGCAGTATTTT
len: 15
v_gene: TRBV5-1
j_gene: TRBJ2-3
abundance: NA
d_gene: TRBD1

CDR3aa: CASSILRGRRGNQPQHF
CDR3nt: TGTGCCAGTAGTATCCTAAGGGGGCGACGGGGCAATCAGCCCCAGCATTTT
len: 17
v_gene: TRBV19
j_gene: TRBJ1-5
abundance: NA
d_gene: TRBD1

CDR3aa: CASSVPSGSSYNEQFF
CDR3nt: TGTGCCAGCAGCGTCCCTAGCGGGAGCTCCTACAATGAGCAGTTCTTC
len: 16
v_gene: TRBV5-4
j_gene: TRBJ2-1
abundance: NA
d_gene: TRBD2

CDR3aa: CALRRPTSGGTNTGELFF
CDR3nt: TGCGCCCTGAGGAGACCGACTAGCGGGGGTACAAACACCGGGGAGCTGTTTTTT
len: 18
v_gene: TRBV10-2
j_gene: TRBJ2-2
abundance: NA
d_gene: TRBD2

CDR3aa: CASSLGLAGGVGAGELFF
CDR3nt: TGTGCCAGCAGTTTGGGACTAGCGGGAGGAGTAGGGGCCGGGGAGCTGTTTTTT
len: 18
v_gene: TRBV27
j_gene: TRBJ2-2
abundance: NA
d_gene: TRBD2

CDR3aa: CASSFGEKLFF
CDR3nt: TGTGCCAGCAGCTTCGGTGAAAAACTGTTTTTT
len: 11
v_gene: TRBV7-9
j_gene: TRBJ1-4
abundance: NA
d_gene: NA

CDR3aa: CASGPYNSALHF
CDR3nt: TGTGCCAGTGGGCCCTATAATTCGGCCCTCCACTTT
len: 12
v_gene: TRBV19
j_gene: TRBJ1-6
abundance: NA
d_gene: NA

CDR3aa: CASTPVGSNTEAFF
CDR3nt: TGTGCCAGCACTCCGGTGGGGAGTAACACTGAAGCTTTCTTT
len: 14
v_gene: TRBV6-5
j_gene: TRBJ1-1
abundance: NA
d_gene: NA

CDR3aa: CASSSRTSSDEQYF
CDR3nt: TGTGCCAGCAGTTCTCGGACTAGCAGCGACGAGCAGTACTTC
len: 14
v_gene: TRBV27
j_gene: TRBJ2-7
abundance: NA
d_gene: TRBD2

CDR3aa: CASSSLNQPQHF
CDR3nt: TGTGCCAGCAGTTCGTTAAATCAGCCCCAGCATTTT
len: 12
v_gene: TRBV28
j_gene: TRBJ1-5
abundance: NA
d_gene: NA

CDR3aa: CSVEYGYEQYF
CDR3nt: TGCAGCGTGGAGTACGGCTACGAGCAGTACTTC
len: 11
v_gene: TRBV29-1
j_gene: TRBJ2-7
abundance: NA
d_gene: NA

CDR3aa: CASSQSRGWVKDGYTF
CDR3nt: TGTGCCAGCAGCCAAAGTCGCGGATGGGTGAAGGATGGCTACACCTTC
len: 16
v_gene: TRBV14
j_gene: TRBJ1-2
abundance: NA
d_gene: NA

CDR3aa: CASSGGPGYGYTF
CDR3nt: TGTGCCAGCAGCGGGGGGCCGGGCTATGGCTACACCTTC
len: 13
v_gene: TRBV9
j_gene: TRBJ1-2
abundance: NA
d_gene: NA

CDR3aa: CASRHPGQGNTGELFF
CDR3nt: TGTGCCAGCAGGCATCCGGGACAGGGGAACACCGGGGAGCTGTTTTTT
len: 16
v_gene: TRBV7-9
j_gene: TRBJ2-2
abundance: NA
d_gene: TRBD1

CDR3aa: CASSLERSLYNEQFF
CDR3nt: TGCGCCAGCAGCTTAGAGCGGAGCCTCTACAATGAGCAGTTCTTC
len: 15
v_gene: TRBV5-1
j_gene: TRBJ2-1
abundance: NA
d_gene: NA

CDR3aa: CASSPGQGGTEAFF
CDR3nt: TGTGCCAGCAGCCCCGGACAGGGTGGAACTGAAGCTTTCTTT
len: 14
v_gene: TRBV6-5
j_gene: TRBJ1-1
abundance: NA
d_gene: TRBD1

CDR3aa: CASSSRGLENTEAFF
CDR3nt: TGTGCCAGCTCATCCAGGGGGCTTGAGAACACTGAAGCTTTCTTT
len: 15
v_gene: TRBV18
j_gene: TRBJ1-1
abundance: NA
d_gene: TRBD1

CDR3aa: CASSLRRGLNEQFF
CDR3nt: TGTGCCAGCAGCTTACGGAGGGGCCTCAATGAGCAGTTCTTC
len: 14
v_gene: TRBV11-2
j_gene: TRBJ2-1
abundance: NA
d_gene: NA

CDR3aa: CASRTRREIGELFF
CDR3nt: TGTGCCAGCAGGACCCGCAGGGAAATCGGGGAGCTGTTTTTT
len: 14
v_gene: TRBV27
j_gene: TRBJ2-2
abundance: NA
d_gene: NA

CDR3aa: CASSSSPRAVEQYF
CDR3nt: TGTGCCAGCAGTTCCTCCCCCAGAGCGGTCGAGCAGTACTTC
len: 14
v_gene: TRBV27
j_gene: TRBJ2-7
abundance: NA
d_gene: NA